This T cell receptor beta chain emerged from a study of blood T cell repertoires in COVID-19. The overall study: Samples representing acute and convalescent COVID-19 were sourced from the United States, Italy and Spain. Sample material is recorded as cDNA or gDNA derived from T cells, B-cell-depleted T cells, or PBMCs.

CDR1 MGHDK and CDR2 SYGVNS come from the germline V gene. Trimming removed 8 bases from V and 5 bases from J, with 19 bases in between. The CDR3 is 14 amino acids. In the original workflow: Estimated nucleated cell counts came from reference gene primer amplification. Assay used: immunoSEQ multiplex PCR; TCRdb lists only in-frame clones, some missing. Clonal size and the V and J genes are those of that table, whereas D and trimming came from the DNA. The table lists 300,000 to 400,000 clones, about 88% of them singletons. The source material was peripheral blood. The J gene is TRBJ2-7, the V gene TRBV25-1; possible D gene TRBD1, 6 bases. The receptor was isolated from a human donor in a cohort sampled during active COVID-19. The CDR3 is CASEDSSLRNEQYF. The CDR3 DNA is TGTGCCAGCGAGGACAGTTCTCTACGAAACGAGCAGTACTTC.